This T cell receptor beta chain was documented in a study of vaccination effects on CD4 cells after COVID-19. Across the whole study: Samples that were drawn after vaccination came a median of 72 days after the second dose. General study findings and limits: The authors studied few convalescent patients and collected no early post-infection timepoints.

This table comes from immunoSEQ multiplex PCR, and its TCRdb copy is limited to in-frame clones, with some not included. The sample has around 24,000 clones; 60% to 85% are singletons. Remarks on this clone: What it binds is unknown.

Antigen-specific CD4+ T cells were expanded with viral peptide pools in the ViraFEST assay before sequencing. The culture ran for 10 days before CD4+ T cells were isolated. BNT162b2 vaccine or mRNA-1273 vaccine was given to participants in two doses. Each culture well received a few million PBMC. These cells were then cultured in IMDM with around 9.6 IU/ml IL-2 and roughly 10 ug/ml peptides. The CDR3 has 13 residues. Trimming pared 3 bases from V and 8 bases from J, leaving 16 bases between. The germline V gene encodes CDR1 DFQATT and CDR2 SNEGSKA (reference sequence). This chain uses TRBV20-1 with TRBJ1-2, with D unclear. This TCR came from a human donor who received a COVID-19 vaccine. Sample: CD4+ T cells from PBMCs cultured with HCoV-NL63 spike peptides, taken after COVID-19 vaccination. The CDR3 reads CSASKRAIWGYTF. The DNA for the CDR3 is TGCAGTGCTAGTAAAAGGGCCATTTGGGGCTACACCTTC.